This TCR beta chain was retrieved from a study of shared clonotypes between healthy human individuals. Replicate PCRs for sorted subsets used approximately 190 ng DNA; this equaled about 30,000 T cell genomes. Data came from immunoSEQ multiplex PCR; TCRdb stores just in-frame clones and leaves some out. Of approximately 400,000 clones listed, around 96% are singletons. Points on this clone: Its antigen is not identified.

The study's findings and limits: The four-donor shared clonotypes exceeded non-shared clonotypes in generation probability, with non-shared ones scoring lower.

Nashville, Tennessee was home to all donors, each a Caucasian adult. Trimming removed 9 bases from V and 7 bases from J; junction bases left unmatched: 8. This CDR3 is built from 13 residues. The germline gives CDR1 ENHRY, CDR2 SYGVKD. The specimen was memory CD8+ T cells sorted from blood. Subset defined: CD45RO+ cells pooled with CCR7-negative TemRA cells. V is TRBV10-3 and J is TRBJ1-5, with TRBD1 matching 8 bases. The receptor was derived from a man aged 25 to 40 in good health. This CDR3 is CAIRTGLEQPQHF. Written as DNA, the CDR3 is TGTGCCATAAGGACAGGGTTGGAACAGCCCCAGCATTTT.